The entry that follows covers one T cell receptor beta chain sequence. This specimen comes from a study of cytomegalovirus exposure and HLA in healthy donors. Clones were read by immunoSEQ multiplex PCR, and TCRdb kept only the in-frame ones, dropping some. The data hold 150,000 or so clones, with over 90% observed a single time. The donors were members of the validation cohort comprising some 130 subjects, separate from the approximately 710-subject first cohort. CDR3 size: 16 residues. With 3 bases clipped from V and 8 bases from J, the junction kept 10 bases outside the gene matches. Looked up from germline, CDR1 is SNHLY and CDR2 is FYNNEI.

The sample comprised PBMCs. This sequence originates from a man between 18 and 35 years old in good health and CMV-seropositive. The gene calls are TRBV2 and TRBJ1-2, with 12 bases identical to TRBD1. As DNA, the CDR3 is TGTGCCAGCAGTGAGACCGAAGGGACAGGGGGCCAGGGCTACACCTTC. This gives the protein CASSETEGTGGQGYTF.